This is a list of T cell receptor beta chains from one sample in a study of blood T cell repertoires in COVID-19. Only in-frame clones appear in the TCRdb table, and some are missing; sequencing was by immunoSEQ multiplex PCR. The sample gives about 120,000 clones, 87% of which show up once; more than 25% is in the top ten. The sample consisted of peripheral blood. The source of these receptors is a woman in her 70s with acute or convalescent COVID-19. Each CDR3 is given with its conserved first and last residue. A D gene is named only where the DNA matches it firmly. Only part of the rows carry a size: once, few, many, or a class if the clone is expanded.

V: TRBV9; size: .; J: TRBJ2-1; D: .; CDR3: CASSALTGASYNEQFF; DNA: TGTGCCAGCAGCGCCCTCACAGGTGCCAGCTACAATGAGCAGTTCTTC
V: TRBV12-3/TRBV12-4; size: few; J: TRBJ1-3; D: .; CDR3: CASSLKPTIYF; DNA: TGTGCCAGCAGTTTAAAGCCCACCATATATTTT
V: TRBV6-5; size: .; J: TRBJ1-2; D: TRBD1; CDR3: CASLPSGQGARGYTF; DNA: TGTGCCAGCCTTCCCTCCGGACAGGGGGCGCGAGGCTACACCTTC
V: TRBV18; size: .; J: TRBJ2-3; D: .; CDR3: CASSYQVPRTDTQYF; DNA: TGTGCCAGCTCGTACCAGGTACCGCGCACAGATACGCAGTATTTT
V: TRBV3-1/TRBV3-2; size: few; J: TRBJ2-3; D: TRBD1; CDR3: CASSLWTGFPDTQYF; DNA: TGTGCCAGCAGCCTTTGGACAGGGTTCCCAGATACGCAGTATTTT
V: TRBV30; size: .; J: TRBJ1-4; D: .; CDR3: CARRGASEKLFF; DNA: TGTGCCCGGCGGGGGGCTAGTGAAAAACTGTTTTTT
V: TRBV4-1; size: .; J: TRBJ1-2; D: TRBD1; CDR3: CASRATQGERSGYTF; DNA: TGCGCCAGCAGGGCTACCCAGGGGGAGAGGAGCGGCTACACCTTC
V: TRBV5-1; size: .; J: TRBJ1-2; D: .; CDR3: CASSPEELVGGYTF; DNA: TGCGCCAGCTCGCCCGAGGAGCTCGTTGGTGGCTACACCTTC
V: TRBV3-1/TRBV3-2; size: .; J: TRBJ2-7; D: TRBD2; CDR3: CASSLFGGAYEQYF; DNA: TGTGCCAGCAGTCTCTTTGGGGGGGCCTACGAGCAGTACTTC
V: TRBV3-1/TRBV3-2; size: .; J: TRBJ2-7; D: .; CDR3: CASSQGSSGREQYF; DNA: TGTGCCAGCAGCCAAGGAAGCTCCGGTCGCGAGCAGTACTTC
V: TRBV3-1/TRBV3-2; size: .; J: TRBJ2-7; D: .; CDR3: CASSPSAGTYEQYF; DNA: TGTGCCAGCAGCCCCTCGGCAGGGACCTACGAGCAGTACTTC
V: TRBV12-3/TRBV12-4; size: .; J: TRBJ1-2; D: .; CDR3: CASSLQGNYGYTF; DNA: TGTGCCAGCAGTCTCCAGGGGAACTATGGCTACACCTTC
V: TRBV10-1; size: .; J: TRBJ2-1; D: .; CDR3: CASSTGFGYNEQFF; DNA: TGCGCCAGCAGTACAGGGTTCGGGTACAATGAGCAGTTCTTC
V: TRBV28; size: .; J: TRBJ2-5; D: .; CDR3: CASSVTGGPETQYF; DNA: TGTGCCAGCAGTGTAACCGGGGGACCAGAGACCCAGTACTTC
V: TRBV12-3/TRBV12-4; size: .; J: TRBJ1-5; D: .; CDR3: CASSSGRHQPQHF; DNA: TGTGCCAGCAGTTCTGGGAGGCATCAGCCCCAGCATTTT
V: TRBV5-1; size: .; J: TRBJ1-5; D: .; CDR3: CASSLDYGQPQHF; DNA: TGCGCCAGCAGCTTGGACTACGGTCAGCCCCAGCATTTT